A single sample gave rise to the 22 T cell receptor beta chains below, sequenced in a study of blood T cell repertoires in COVID-19. Clones were read by immunoSEQ multiplex PCR, and TCRdb kept only the in-frame ones, dropping some. The sample has some 250,000 clones, around 90% seen once; the top ten hold approximately 0.7%. Material: peripheral blood. These receptors were taken from a human donor in a cohort sampled during active COVID-19.

The rearrangement links TRBV30 to TRBJ1-3, with D uncertain. The CDR3 spans 13 residues. Germline CDR1 reads GTSNPN; CDR2 reads SVGIG (reference sequence). V lost 4 bases and J 3 bases, leaving 10 bases between the germline ends. The DNA of the CDR3 is TGTGCCTGGACTACTCTTTTTGGAAACACCATATATTTT. Amino acids: CAWTTLFGNTIYF.

This clone showed up many times. Different DNA sequences within this sample yield the same CDR3. The chain links TRBV7-2 to TRBJ1-5; D unclear. The CDR3 extends over 14 amino acids. The germline V and J ends were trimmed by 1 base and 2 bases, with 6 bases remaining between them. The V gene's germline CDR1 is SGHTA and CDR2 FQGNSA. CDR3 in DNA: TGTGCCAGCAGCTTAGAAGGAGGCAATCAGCCCCAGCATTTT. Translated: CASSLEGGNQPQHF.

The genes are TRBV15 and TRBJ1-5; 7 positions agree with TRBD1. J was trimmed by 6 bases and V by 8 bases; bases with no gene match: 13. This CDR3 is built from 15 residues. Germline loops: CDR1 LNHNV, CDR2 YYDKDF (reference sequence). DNA for the CDR3: TGTGCCACCCGAGCAGGGGGACAGCATGGTCAGCCCCAGCATTTT. This gives the protein CATRAGGQHGQPQHF.

The chain is built from TRBV6-5 and TRBJ1-5; the match to TRBD1 covers 7 bases. The germline CDR1 and CDR2 sequences are MNHEY and SVGAGI. The CDR3 contains 15 residues. Germline trimming cut 6 bases from V and 0 bases from J; bases unmatched to any gene: 5. The CDR3 sequence: CASRGGQHSNQPQHF. The CDR3 nucleotides are TGTGCCAGCAGGGGGGGACAGCATAGCAATCAGCCCCAGCATTTT.

The rearrangement uses TRBV6-2 or TRBV6-3 and TRBJ1-2; D uncertain. This CDR3 has 15 residues. V lost 3 bases and J 7 bases, leaving 18 bases between the germline ends. The germline V gene encodes CDR1 MNHEY and CDR2 SVGEGT. In DNA, the CDR3 is TGTGCCAGCAGTTATGGAACCCTTTCTGTAGCTGGCTACACCTTC. Translating gives CASSYGTLSVAGYTF.

The chain recombines TRBV7-2 with TRBJ1-2; D might be TRBD1 (6 bases). The CDR3 loop spans 13 amino acids. Germline assignment: CDR1 SGHTA and CDR2 FQGNSA. V lost 4 bases and J 4 bases, leaving 10 bases between the germline ends. CDR3 in amino acids: CASSSRQVYGYTF. The CDR3, as DNA: TGTGCCAGCAGCTCCCGACAGGTCTATGGCTACACCTTC.

This chain connects TRBV20-1 to TRBJ2-7, with no clear D. CDR1 is DFQATT, CDR2 SNEGSKA, per germline (reference sequence). The CDR3 extends over 13 amino acids. With 3 bases removed from V and 3 bases from J, the gap between germline ends came to 12 bases. Here the CDR3 DNA reads TGCAGTGCTAGTGGTAAGATGAGCTACGAGCAGTACTTC. Translated, it gives CSASGKMSYEQYF.

This rearrangement joins TRBV4-3 to TRBJ2-7; 8 bases align to TRBD2. The CDR3 is made up of 15 amino acids. The germline V gene has CDR1 LGHNA and CDR2 YSLEER. The ends lost 0 bases at V and 2 bases at J; junction bases unmatched: 3. The DNA of the CDR3 is TGCGCCAGCAGCCAAGAGGCCGGGGGGGCCTACGAGCAGTACTTC. Its translation: CASSQEAGGAYEQYF.

This clone was counted a few times. The chain uses TRBV12-3 or TRBV12-4 and TRBJ1-5, with D tentatively TRBD1 (5 bases). This CDR3 contains 13 residues. Trimming took 6 bases from V and 6 from J, leaving 12 bases between them. In nucleotides, the CDR3 is TGTGCCAGCAGGGGGACGGGGGGTCAGCCCCAGCATTTT. The encoded protein is CASRGTGGQPQHF.

This clone was picked up one time. V is TRBV6-1 and J is TRBJ1-3; D is unclear. Trimming stripped 4 bases from V and 0 bases from J, with 16 bases between. Germline loops: CDR1 MNHNS, CDR2 SASEGT. This CDR3 has 17 residues. Here the CDR3 reads CASSVSSGESSGNTIYF. The CDR3, as DNA: TGTGCCAGCAGTGTCTCGAGTGGGGAGAGCTCTGGAAACACCATATATTTT.

V and J are TRBV19 and TRBJ1-2; D is possibly TRBD1 (6 bases). V was clipped by 3 bases and J by 1 base, with 9 bases between them. The CDR3 has 14 amino acids. CDR1 and CDR2 (germline): LNHDA, SQIVND (reference sequence). CDR3 amino acids: CASSIGGGNYGYTF. The CDR3 bases are TGTGCCAGTAGTATTGGGGGCGGTAACTATGGCTACACCTTC. The full variable domain, its missing parts supplied by reference TRBV19 and TRBJ1-2, is DGGITQSPKYLFRKEGQNVTLSCEQNLNHDAMYWYRQDPGQGLRLIYYSQIVNDFQKGDIAEGYSVSREKKESFPLTVTSAQKNPTAFYLCASSIGGGNYGYTFGSGTRLTVV.

The chain is built from TRBV9 and TRBJ2-7; possible D gene TRBD1, 5 bases. CDR3 length: 15 amino acids. CDR1 is SGDLS and CDR2 is YYNGEE in the germline V gene. Trimming removed 4 bases from V and 2 bases from J, with 16 bases in between. The CDR3 DNA follows: TGTGCCAGCAGCCCACAGCTTAGGGGCCCCTACGAGCAGTACTTC. Protein sequence: CASSPQLRGPYEQYF.

This clone was picked up one time. J is TRBJ1-1 and V is TRBV11-2; TRBD1 aligns across 9 bases. The V gene end was trimmed by 2 bases and the J gene end by 5 bases; junction bases not matched to a gene: 3. CDR1 is SGHAT and CDR2 is FQNNGV in the germline V gene. The CDR3 runs 14 residues. The CDR3 DNA is TGTGCCAGCAGCTTACGAGGGACAGGGACTGAAGCTTTCTTT. Translated, it gives CASSLRGTGTEAFF.

The chain is built from TRBV7-2 and TRBJ2-7; 10 nucleotides line up with TRBD2. Germline V gives CDR1 SGHTA, CDR2 FQGNSA. The CDR3 runs to 18 residues. Losses at the gene ends were 1 base for V and 0 bases for J; bases not matched to a gene: 9. The chain's CDR3 is CASSLVSSGGGPSYEQYF. As DNA, the CDR3 is TGTGCCAGCAGCTTAGTTTCTAGCGGGGGTGGCCCCTCCTACGAGCAGTACTTC.

The V call is TRBV6-5, the J call TRBJ2-2; maybe TRBD2 (5 bases). CDR3 length: 15 amino acids. CDR1 is MNHEY, CDR2 SVGAGI, per germline. Trimming pared 5 bases from V and 3 bases from J, leaving 13 bases between. The CDR3 sequence is CASSPRGLDTGELFF. Here the CDR3 DNA reads TGTGCCAGCAGTCCCCGTGGACTTGACACCGGGGAGCTGTTTTTT.

The rearrangement joins TRBV27 to TRBJ2-3, with 7 bases identical to TRBD2. CDR1 and CDR2 from the germline V gene are MNHEY and SMNVEV (reference sequence). V was pared by 4 bases and J by 6 bases, with 16 bases of the junction left unmatched. This CDR3 spans 17 amino acids. CDR3 protein: CASSYQIGEGRMDTQYF. The CDR3 nucleotides read TGTGCCAGCAGTTATCAGATCGGGGAGGGGAGGATGGATACGCAGTATTTT.

This sequence joins TRBV25-1 and TRBJ2-1, with a possible D match to TRBD2 (6 bases). This CDR3 has 15 residues. In germline, CDR1 is MGHDK, CDR2 SYGVNS. V dropped 5 bases and J dropped 6 bases, with 17 bases sitting between them. The CDR3 nucleotides are TGTGCCAGCAGTATTCCCGGGACCGGGAGCAATGAGCAGTTCTTC. Amino acids: CASSIPGTGSNEQFF.

This rearrangement joins TRBV7-2 to TRBJ2-1; possible D gene TRBD2, 6 bases. V was pared by 4 bases and J by 0 bases, with 19 bases between. This CDR3 is 18 amino acids long. The germline V gene has CDR1 SGHTA and CDR2 FQGNSA. The CDR3 region has the DNA TGTGCCAGCAGCTCGAGGGTAGCGGAGAGGAGCTCCTACAATGAGCAGTTCTTC. This gives the protein CASSSRVAERSSYNEQFF.

The V and J genes are TRBV7-9 and TRBJ2-1, with a weak D call TRBD2 (5 bases). Germline values: CDR1 SEHNR, CDR2 FQNEAQ (reference sequence). The CDR3 extends over 14 amino acids. V lost 5 bases, J lost 10 bases, and 18 bases lay in between. CDR3 DNA sequence: TGTGCCAGCAGCCCTCAACCCACTAGTTTAGAGCAGTTCTTC. This encodes CASSPQPTSLEQFF.

The chain links TRBV30 to TRBJ2-1; 9 positions match TRBD2. Germline CDR1 reads GTSNPN; CDR2 reads SVGIG (reference sequence). V dropped 0 bases and J dropped 7; count of bases not matched to a gene: 4. This CDR3 region has 14 residues. The CDR3 DNA is TGTGCCTGGAGTGTGGTAGCGGGAGTTAATGAGCAGTTCTTC. It translates to CAWSVVAGVNEQFF.

The chain uses TRBV27 and TRBJ1-5; D is perhaps TRBD1 (5 bases). Germline V gives CDR1 MNHEY, CDR2 SMNVEV (reference sequence). Trimming pared 8 bases from V and 3 bases from J, leaving 11 bases between. The CDR3 totals 13 residues. The CDR3 reads CASRTGPNQPQHF. The CDR3, as DNA: TGTGCCAGCCGTACAGGACCCAATCAGCCCCAGCATTTT.

A single count supports this clone. The J gene is TRBJ1-6, the V gene TRBV6-1; D may be TRBD1 (6 bases). The CDR3 has 15 residues. V lost 2 bases to trimming and J lost 9 bases, with 14 bases between them. CDR1 is MNHNS, CDR2 SASEGT, per germline. This chain's CDR3 is CASSETAGASSPLHF. In DNA form, the CDR3 reads TGTGCCAGCAGTGAAACCGCAGGGGCTAGTTCACCCCTCCACTTT.